This TCR beta chain was captured in a study of OX40 agonist ivuxolimab in advanced cancers. At the level of the whole study: Ivuxolimab was an agonistic, fully human IgG2 monoclonal antibody directed against OX40 (CD134), a costimulatory receptor. Intravenous ivuxolimab was administered to patients every 2 weeks at six dose levels: 0.01, 0.1, 0.3, 1.5, 3 and 10 mg/kg. Of the approximately 54 patients in dose escalation, about 19 had hepatocellular carcinoma, some 15 had melanoma, 9 had renal cell carcinoma and 9 had head and neck cancer. In the dose-escalation cohort, around four fifths of patients were male, and the mean age was approximately 60 years with a range of about 20 to 80. Patients were allowed to have had prior anti-PD-1, anti-PD-L1 or anti-CTLA-4 therapy, and 40% to 45% of the dose-escalation patients had previously received checkpoint inhibitors. Partial responses occurred in three dose-escalation patients: two with cutaneous melanoma and one with hepatocellular carcinoma. Peripheral TCRbeta sequencing was intended to test whether TCR sequence diversity was altered and clonal T-cell expansion was caused by ivuxolimab. The paper describes the monotherapy dose-escalation part (N of about 52 patients) of the phase I trial of ivuxolimab.

Patients with autoimmune disease history or receiving systemic immunosuppression were excluded from the trial. In every dose cohort, peripheral blood was drawn for TCR sequencing at baseline, cycle 4 day 1, and cycle 7 day 1. Samples came from an open-label, multicenter, first-in-human phase I dose-escalation trial of ivuxolimab. Adults with locally advanced or metastatic melanoma, renal cell carcinoma, hepatocellular carcinoma or head and neck squamous cell carcinoma were enrolled in the trial. CD4+ and CD8+ T cells were sorted separately from peripheral blood before TCR sequencing. Beyond this particular receptor, the publication reports: In the 0.1-3.0 mg/kg groups, partial responders were among the patients with the lowest normalized peripheral clonal expansion, particularly in CD8+ T cells. After ivuxolimab, expanded clones were on average more numerous among CD8+ T cells than among CD4+ T cells. Which antigens the clonally expanded peripheral T cells were specific for was not determined. Low levels of normalized T-cell clonal expansion were also shown by some nonresponding patients. At doses from 0.1 to 3.0 mg/kg, clonal expansion was seen in both CD4+ and CD8+ blood T cells between baseline and week 6.

Deletion took 6 bases off V and 6 bases off J, with a span of 14 bases between the germline ends. The germline V gene encodes CDR1 MNHEY and CDR2 SMNVEV (reference sequence). The CDR3, cysteine through phenylalanine, is 13 amino acids long. Just the 39-base CDR3 DNA is kept, in frame starting at base 1. Genomic DNA was extracted from sorted cells for sequencing of the TCRbeta CDR3 region. The immunoSEQ Assay was used to sequence the TCRbeta CDR3 regions. What TCRdb holds here is the immuneACCESS table cut down to in-frame rearrangements. Part of the clones is not present; checked against another copy, under half of the missing clones reflect an unresolved V gene, and the others are unexplained. The sample table shows 91,000 or so clones, and roughly 95% are seen once. Jointly, the top ten make up more than 0.15% of the sample. This clone was seen a few times. There is no known antigen for this receptor. Base qualities were left out, and no much larger clone turns up one base away.

The source is an adult with an advanced solid tumor such as melanoma, head and neck, liver or kidney cancer. Here the sequenced sample was CD4+ or CD8+ T cells sorted from blood, taken in a trial of the OX40 agonist ivuxolimab. Recombination linked TRBV27 to TRBJ1-2; a tentative D call is TRBD1 (6 bases match). DNA sequence: TGTGCCAGCAGCGGCCCAGGGGTACATGGCTACACCTTC. Its translation is CASSGPGVHGYTF.